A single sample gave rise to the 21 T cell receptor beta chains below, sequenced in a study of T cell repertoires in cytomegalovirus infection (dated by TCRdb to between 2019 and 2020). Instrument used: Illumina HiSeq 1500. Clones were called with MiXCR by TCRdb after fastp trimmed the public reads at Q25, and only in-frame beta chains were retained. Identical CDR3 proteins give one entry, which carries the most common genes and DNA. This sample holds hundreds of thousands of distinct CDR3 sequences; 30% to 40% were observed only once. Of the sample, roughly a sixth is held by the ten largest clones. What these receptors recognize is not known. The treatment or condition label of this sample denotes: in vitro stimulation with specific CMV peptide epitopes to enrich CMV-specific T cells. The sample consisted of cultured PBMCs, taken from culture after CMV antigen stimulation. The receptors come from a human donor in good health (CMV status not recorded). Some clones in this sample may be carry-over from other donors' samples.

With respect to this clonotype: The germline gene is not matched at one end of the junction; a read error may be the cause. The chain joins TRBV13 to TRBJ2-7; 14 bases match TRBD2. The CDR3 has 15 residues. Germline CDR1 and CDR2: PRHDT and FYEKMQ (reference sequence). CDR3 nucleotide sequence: TGTGCCAGCAGCTCAGGGGGGGGACTAGCGGGAGTTCCGGAGTTC. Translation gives CASSSGGGLAGVPEF.

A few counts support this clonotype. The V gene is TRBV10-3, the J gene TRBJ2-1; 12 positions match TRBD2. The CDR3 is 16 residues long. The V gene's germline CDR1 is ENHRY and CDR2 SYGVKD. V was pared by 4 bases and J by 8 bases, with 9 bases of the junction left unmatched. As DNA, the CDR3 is TGTGCCATCAGTGGGTCTAGCGGGAGGGCCCCCGATGAGCAGTTCTTC. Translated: CAISGSSGRAPDEQFF.

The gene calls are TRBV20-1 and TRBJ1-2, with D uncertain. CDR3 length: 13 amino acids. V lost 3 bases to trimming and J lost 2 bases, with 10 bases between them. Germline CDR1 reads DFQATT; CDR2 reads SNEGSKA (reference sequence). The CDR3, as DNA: TGCAGTGCTAGGAGAGGCAGCAACTATGGCTACACCTTC. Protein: CSARRGSNYGYTF.

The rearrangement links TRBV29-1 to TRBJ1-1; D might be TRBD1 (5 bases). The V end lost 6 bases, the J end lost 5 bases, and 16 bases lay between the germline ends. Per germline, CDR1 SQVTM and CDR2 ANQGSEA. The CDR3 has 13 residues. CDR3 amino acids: CSVGRSRGTEAFF. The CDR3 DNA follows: TGCAGCGTAGGAAGGTCACGGGGGACTGAAGCTTTCTTT.

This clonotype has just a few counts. CDR3: CASSQQGPTGELFF. In DNA, the CDR3 is TGTGCCAGCAGCCAACAGGGTCCCACCGGGGAGCTGTTTTTT. V gene TRBV11-1 combines with J gene TRBJ2-2; the D gene is possibly TRBD1 (6 bases). The germline V gene encodes CDR1 SGHAT and CDR2 FQDESV (reference sequence). The CDR3 loop spans 14 amino acids. V was pared by 5 bases and J by 4 bases, with 11 bases between.

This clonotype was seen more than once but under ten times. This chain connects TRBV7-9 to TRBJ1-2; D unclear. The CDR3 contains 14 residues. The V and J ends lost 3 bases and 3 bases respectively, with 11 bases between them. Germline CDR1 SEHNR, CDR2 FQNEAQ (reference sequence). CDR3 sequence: CASSLGRADYGYTF. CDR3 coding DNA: TGTGCCAGCAGCTTGGGTAGGGCTGACTATGGCTACACCTTC.

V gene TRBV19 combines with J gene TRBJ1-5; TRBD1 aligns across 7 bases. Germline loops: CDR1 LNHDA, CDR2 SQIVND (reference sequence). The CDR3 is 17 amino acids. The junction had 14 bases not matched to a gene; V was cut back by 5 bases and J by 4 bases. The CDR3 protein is CASSYRADRWRNQPQHF. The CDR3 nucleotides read TGTGCCAGTAGTTACCGGGCGGACAGGTGGAGAAATCAGCCCCAGCATTTT.

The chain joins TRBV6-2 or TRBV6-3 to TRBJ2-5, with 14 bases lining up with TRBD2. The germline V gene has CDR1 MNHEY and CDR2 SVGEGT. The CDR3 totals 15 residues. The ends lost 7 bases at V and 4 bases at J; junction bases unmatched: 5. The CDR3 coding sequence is TGTGCCAGCACCATCGGACTAGCGGGAGGAGAGACCCAGTACTTC. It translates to CASTIGLAGGETQYF.

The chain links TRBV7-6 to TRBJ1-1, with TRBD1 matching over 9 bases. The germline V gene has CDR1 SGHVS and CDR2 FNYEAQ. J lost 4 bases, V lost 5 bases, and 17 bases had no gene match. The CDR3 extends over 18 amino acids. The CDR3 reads CASSQNAYGTGIGTEAFF. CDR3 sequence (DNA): TGTGCCAGCAGCCAAAACGCATATGGGACAGGGATCGGCACTGAAGCTTTCTTT.

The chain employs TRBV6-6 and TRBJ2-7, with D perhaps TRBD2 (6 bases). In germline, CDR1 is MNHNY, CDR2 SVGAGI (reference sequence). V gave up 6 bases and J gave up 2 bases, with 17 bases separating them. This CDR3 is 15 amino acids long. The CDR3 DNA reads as TGTGCCAGCAGGTCGGTCGGGAGTTACCCCTACGAGCAGTACTTC. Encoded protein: CASRSVGSYPYEQYF.

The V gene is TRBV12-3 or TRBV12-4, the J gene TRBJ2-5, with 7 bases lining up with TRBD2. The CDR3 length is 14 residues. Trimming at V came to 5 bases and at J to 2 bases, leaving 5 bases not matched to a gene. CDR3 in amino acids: CASSPSGLQETQYF. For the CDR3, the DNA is TGTGCCAGCAGTCCTAGCGGTCTTCAAGAGACCCAGTACTTC.

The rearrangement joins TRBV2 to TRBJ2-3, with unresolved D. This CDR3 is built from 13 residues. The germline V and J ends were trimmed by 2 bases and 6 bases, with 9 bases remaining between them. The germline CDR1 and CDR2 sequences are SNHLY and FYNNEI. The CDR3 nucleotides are TGTGCCAGCAGTGAATTTCGTATGGATACGCAGTATTTT. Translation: CASSEFRMDTQYF.

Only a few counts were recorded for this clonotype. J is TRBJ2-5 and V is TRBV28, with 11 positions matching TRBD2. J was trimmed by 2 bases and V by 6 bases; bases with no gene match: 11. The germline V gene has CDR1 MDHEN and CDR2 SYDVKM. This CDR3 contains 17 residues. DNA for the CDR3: TGTGCCAGCAGGCCTATAGCGGGGGGGTTCGGTCAAGAGACCCAGTACTTC. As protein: CASRPIAGGFGQETQYF.

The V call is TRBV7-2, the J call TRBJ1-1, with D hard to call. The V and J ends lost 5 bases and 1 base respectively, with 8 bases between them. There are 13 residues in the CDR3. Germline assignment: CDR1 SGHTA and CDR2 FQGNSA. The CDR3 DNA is TGTGCCAGCAGCGTCCGGGCGAACACTGAAGCTTTCTTT. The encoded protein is CASSVRANTEAFF.

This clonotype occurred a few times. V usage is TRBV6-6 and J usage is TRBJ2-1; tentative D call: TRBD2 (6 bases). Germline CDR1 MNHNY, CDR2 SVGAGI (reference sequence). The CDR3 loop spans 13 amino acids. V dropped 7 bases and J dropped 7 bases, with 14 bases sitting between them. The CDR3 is CASNVAEKNEQFF. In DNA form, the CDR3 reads TGTGCCAGCAATGTAGCGGAGAAGAATGAGCAGTTCTTC.

CDR3 protein: CASSLAEANTEAFF. As DNA, the CDR3 is TGTGCCAGCAGTTTAGCGGAGGCGAACACTGAAGCTTTCTTT. The chain recombines TRBV12-3 or TRBV12-4 with TRBJ1-1; the D is unclear. Trimming took 0 bases from V and 1 from J, leaving 6 bases between them. The CDR3 loop spans 14 amino acids.

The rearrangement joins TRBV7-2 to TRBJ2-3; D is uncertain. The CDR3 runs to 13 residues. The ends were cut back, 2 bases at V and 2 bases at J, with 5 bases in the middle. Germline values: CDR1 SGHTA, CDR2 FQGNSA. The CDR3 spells CASSLSHTDTQYF. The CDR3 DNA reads TGTGCCAGCAGCTTAAGCCACACAGATACGCAGTATTTT.

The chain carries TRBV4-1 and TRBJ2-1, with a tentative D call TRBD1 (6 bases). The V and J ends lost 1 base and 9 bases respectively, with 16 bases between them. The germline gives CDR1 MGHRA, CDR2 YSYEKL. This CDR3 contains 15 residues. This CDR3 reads CASSQGFTGLGEQFF. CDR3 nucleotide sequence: TGCGCCAGCAGCCAAGGTTTCACAGGGTTGGGTGAGCAGTTCTTC.

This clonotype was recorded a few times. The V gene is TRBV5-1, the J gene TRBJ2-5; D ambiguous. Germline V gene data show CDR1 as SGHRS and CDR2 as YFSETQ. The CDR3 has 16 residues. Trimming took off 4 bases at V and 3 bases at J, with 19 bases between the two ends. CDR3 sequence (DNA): TGCGCCAGCAGCGGTCCGTTAGGTGGTGGGAAAGAGACCCAGTACTTC. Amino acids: CASSGPLGGGKETQYF.

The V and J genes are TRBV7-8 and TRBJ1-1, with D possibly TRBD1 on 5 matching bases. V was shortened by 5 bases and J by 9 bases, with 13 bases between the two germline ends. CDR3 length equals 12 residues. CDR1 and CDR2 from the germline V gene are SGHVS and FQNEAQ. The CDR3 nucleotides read TGTGCCAGCAGCCCGATCGACAGTAAAGCTTTCTTT. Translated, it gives CASSPIDSKAFF.

The CDR3 nucleotides are TGTGCCAGCAGCTTGGGTCGGGGACCCCTCTACGAGCAGTACTTC. This gives the protein CASSLGRGPLYEQYF. This rearrangement joins TRBV7-6 to TRBJ2-7; either TRBD1 or TRBD2 may fit D (5 bases each). CDR3 length equals 15 residues. The germline CDR1 and CDR2 sequences are SGHVS and FNYEAQ. V was clipped by 3 bases and J by 3 bases, with 15 bases between them.